The T cell receptor (beta chain) described here comes from a study of T cell repertoires in cytomegalovirus infection. About the study: Matching HLA type and CMV infection were both indicated by public TCR beta signatures.

Trimming took 0 bases from V and 4 from J, leaving 10 bases between them. Germline CDR1 reads SGHVS; CDR2 reads FQNEAQ. The CDR3 totals 15 residues. TCRdb ran MiXCR on the reads and lists one entry per CDR3 protein. The sample carries 150,000 to 200,000 distinct CDR3 sequences, around 20% recorded once. The sample taken for sequencing was PBMCs. This chain joins TRBV7-8 and TRBJ2-1, with no clear D. This TCR came from a human donor in good health (CMV status not recorded). Some clones in this sample may be carry-over from other donors' samples. The CDR3: CASSLAMGWYNEQFF. CDR3 DNA: TGTGCCAGCAGCTTAGCCATGGGGTGGTACAATGAGCAGTTCTTC.